Shown below are 29 T cell receptor beta chains from a single sample sequenced in a study of cytomegalovirus exposure and HLA in healthy donors. 13 Jbeta primers and 60 Vbeta primers were used for the PCR. The repertoire was sequenced with immunoSEQ multiplex PCR; TCRdb's copy has only in-frame clones and lacks some. The data show under 200,000 clones, roughly three quarters seen once. The sample taken for sequencing was PBMCs. These receptors were taken from a woman aged 40 to 50 in good health and CMV-seropositive.

The genes are TRBV4-2 and TRBJ2-4; 7 bases fit TRBD2. The germline V gene encodes CDR1 LGHNA and CDR2 YNFKEQ. The CDR3 is 17 amino acids. The V and J ends lost 0 bases and 1 base, in that order; junction bases with no gene match: 6. The CDR3 region is CASSQEGVGGAKNIQYF. The CDR3 nucleotides read TGTGCCAGCAGCCAAGAAGGGGTGGGGGGGGCCAAAAACATTCAGTACTTC.

The chain couples TRBV21-1 to TRBJ2-2; TRBD1 was called by the table and not checked on the DNA. TRBV21-1 is termed a pseudogene. The CDR3 extends over 16 amino acids. The CDR3 region is CASSKVLKGAAGELFF. In DNA, the CDR3 is TGTGCCAGCAGCAAAGTTTTGAAGGGGGCGGCCGGGGAGCTGTTTTTT.

This chain connects TRBV6-6 to TRBJ1-2; 7 nucleotides line up with TRBD1. CDR3 length equals 16 residues. Germline V lookup: CDR1 MNHNY, CDR2 SVGAGI (reference sequence). V was clipped by 6 bases and J by 5 bases; unmatched bases: 15. CDR3: CASRARLGTATYGYTF. CDR3 nucleotide sequence: TGTGCCAGCAGAGCGAGACTAGGGACAGCCACTTATGGCTACACCTTC.

The chain uses TRBV6-6 and TRBJ2-2, with 7 bases aligning to TRBD1. Germline assignment: CDR1 MNHNY and CDR2 SVGAGI (reference sequence). The CDR3 totals 13 residues. V shed 6 bases and J 5 bases; nucleotides not matched to a gene: 3. The CDR3 DNA follows: TGTGCCAGCAGAAAACAGGGGACCGGGGAGCTGTTTTTT. This gives the protein CASRKQGTGELFF.

This sequence joins TRBV19 and TRBJ2-2; 7 bases are shared with TRBD2. The germline CDR1 and CDR2 sequences are LNHDA and SQIVND (reference sequence). The J segment lost 3 bases and the V segment lost 7 bases, leaving 14 bases of the junction unmatched. The CDR3 runs 17 residues. CDR3 sequence reads: CASTGTRSGDYTGELFF. In DNA form, the CDR3 reads TGTGCCAGTACTGGGACCCGGAGCGGGGACTACACCGGGGAGCTGTTTTTT. The whole variable domain, filled in from reference TRBV19 and TRBJ2-2, reads DGGITQSPKYLFRKEGQNVTLSCEQNLNHDAMYWYRQDPGQGLRLIYYSQIVNDFQKGDIAEGYSVSREKKESFPLTVTSAQKNPTAFYLCASTGTRSGDYTGELFFGEGSRLTVL.

This chain connects TRBV18 to TRBJ1-4; 8 bases are shared with TRBD1. Losses at the gene ends were 2 bases for V and 7 bases for J; bases not matched to a gene: 3. The V gene's germline CDR1 is KGHSH and CDR2 LQKENI. CDR3 length: 14 amino acids. In DNA form, the CDR3 reads TGTGCCAGCTCACCAGACAGGGGAGGTGAAAAACTGTTTTTT. It translates to CASSPDRGGEKLFF.

The chain links TRBV7-2 to TRBJ2-1; D might be TRBD1 (5 bases). The germline V gene has CDR1 SGHTA and CDR2 FQGNSA. This CDR3 spans 16 amino acids. Trimming stripped 2 bases from V and 3 bases from J, with 14 bases between. The CDR3 sequence: CASSLNRGRDYNEQFF. DNA for the CDR3: TGTGCCAGCAGCTTAAATAGGGGCAGGGACTACAATGAGCAGTTCTTC.

V gene TRBV7-7 combines with J gene TRBJ2-5, with TRBD1 matching over 7 bases. V shed 5 bases, J shed 5 bases, and the junction held 5 bases outside the gene matches. The CDR3 runs to 13 residues. Germline V gene sequence: CDR1 SSHAT, CDR2 FNYEAQ (reference sequence). The CDR3, as DNA: TGTGCCAGCAGCCGGGACAGAGGGGAGACCCAGTACTTC. Residues: CASSRDRGETQYF.

The chain combines TRBV6-4 with TRBJ2-2; 8 bases agree with TRBD1. J gave up 0 bases and V 7 bases, and 1 base lay outside the gene matches. The CDR3 runs 14 residues. Germline V gene lookup returns CDR1 MRHNA and CDR2 SNTAGT. Here the CDR3 reads CASKTGANTGELFF. In nucleotides, the CDR3 is TGTGCCAGCAAGACAGGGGCGAACACCGGGGAGCTGTTTTTT.

V gene TRBV5-1 combines with J gene TRBJ2-7, with 10 bases aligning to TRBD1. Trimming took 4 bases from V and 3 from J; bases not matched to a gene: 4. The CDR3 consists of 14 residues. Germline V gene lookup returns CDR1 SGHRS and CDR2 YFSETQ. The CDR3 loop reads CASSGDRGSYEQYF. The CDR3 nucleotides are TGCGCCAGCAGCGGGGACAGGGGTAGCTACGAGCAGTACTTC.

The rearrangement joins TRBV2 to TRBJ1-5; TRBD1 is a possible D gene (5 bases). CDR1 and CDR2 from the germline V gene are SNHLY and FYNNEI. The CDR3 covers 14 residues. Trimming shortened V by 6 bases and J by 6 bases, and 15 bases separated the two germline ends. DNA for the CDR3: TGTGCCAGCAGCACCGCCAGGGTGGGTCAGCCCCAGCATTTT. Translated: CASSTARVGQPQHF.

The chain uses TRBV2 and TRBJ2-3, with TRBD2 matching 10 bases. V gave up 4 bases and J gave up 6 bases; unmatched junction bases: 13. CDR3 size: 17 residues. CDR1 and CDR2 from the germline V gene are SNHLY and FYNNEI. The CDR3 nucleotides read TGTGCCAGCAGTGCCCCCACTCTAGCGGGGGCGGGGGATACGCAGTATTTT. This gives the protein CASSAPTLAGAGDTQYF.

V usage is TRBV4-3 and J usage is TRBJ2-5, with TRBD2 matching 10 bases. V was clipped by 5 bases and J by 4 bases; unmatched bases: 7. The CDR3 length is 15 residues. The V gene's germline CDR1 is LGHNA and CDR2 YSLEER. The chain's CDR3 is CASSRGLASGETQYF. CDR3 nucleotides: TGCGCCAGCAGCAGGGGACTAGCGAGTGGAGAGACCCAGTACTTC.

The chain links TRBV5-4 to TRBJ2-7; TRBD1 matches 10 bases. The CDR3 runs to 14 residues. Germline loops: CDR1 SGHNT, CDR2 YYREEE (reference sequence). V lost 5 bases and J lost 7; bases outside the gene matches: 9. The CDR3 DNA reads TGTGCCAGCAGACCGGGACAGGGGTTGGGGGAGCAGTACTTC. The encoded protein is CASRPGQGLGEQYF. The whole variable domain, remainder taken from reference TRBV5-4 and TRBJ2-7, is ETGVTQSPTHLIKTRGQQVTLRCSSQSGHNTVSWYQQALGQGPQFIFQYYREEENGRGNFPPRFSGLQFPNYSSELNVNALELDDSALYLCASRPGQGLGEQYFGPGTRLTVT.

The rearrangement links TRBV19 to TRBJ2-7; possibly TRBD2 for D (7 bases). The CDR3 is 15 amino acids. V lost 8 bases, J lost 2 bases, and 19 bases lay in between. Germline CDR1 reads LNHDA; CDR2 reads SQIVND (reference sequence). DNA of the CDR3: TGTGCCAGTTCCTACTCGCGGGGGCAGCCCTACGAGCAGTACTTC. It codes for CASSYSRGQPYEQYF.

V usage is TRBV7-3 and J usage is TRBJ2-6; TRBD1 agrees at 8 bases. Germline V gives CDR1 SGHTA, CDR2 FQGTGA. CDR3 length equals 16 residues. J gave up 2 bases and V 3 bases, and 3 bases lay outside the gene matches. CDR3: CASSFPDRAGANVLTF. CDR3 DNA: TGTGCCAGCAGCTTTCCGGACAGGGCTGGGGCCAACGTCCTGACTTTC.

The chain combines TRBV11-1 with TRBJ1-1, with TRBD1 as a possible D gene (5 bases). The germline gives CDR1 SGHAT, CDR2 FQDESV (reference sequence). Trimming removed 2 bases from V and 8 bases from J, with 9 bases in between. This CDR3 has 12 amino acids. CDR3 sequence reads: CASSLSGEEAFF. CDR3 nucleotide sequence: TGTGCCAGCAGCTTATCGGGGGAAGAAGCTTTCTTT. The full variable domain, with the rest looked up from reference TRBV11-1 and TRBJ1-1, is EAEVAQSPRYKITEKSQAVAFWCDPISGHATLYWYRQILGQGPELLVQFQDESVVDDSQLPKDRFSAERLKGVDSTLKIQPAELGDSAMYLCASSLSGEEAFFGQGTRLTVV.

The chain joins TRBV11-2 to TRBJ2-5, with TRBD2 identical over 8 bases. The DNA end lines up better with TRBJ2-7; the J call may be wrong. There are 15 residues in the CDR3. CDR1 is SGHAT and CDR2 is FQNNGV in the germline V gene. CDR3 region: CASSLVGTSSYEQYF. DNA of the CDR3: TGTGCCAGCAGCTTAGTGGGGACTAGCTCCTACGAGCAGTACTTC.

The chain is built from TRBV30 and TRBJ1-6; D gene uncertain. Per the germline V gene, CDR1 is GTSNPN and CDR2 is SVGIG (reference sequence). With 0 bases removed from V and 5 bases from J, the gap between germline ends came to 11 bases. The CDR3 is 15 amino acids. The CDR3 bases are TGTGCCTGGAGTGTAGATCCCCTAAATAATTCACCCCTCCACTTT. It yields the protein CAWSVDPLNNSPLHF.

The rearrangement links TRBV23-1 to TRBJ2-7; TRBD1 is a possible D gene (7 bases). TRBV23-1 is reported as an ORF; its role is uncertain. V was cut by 2 bases and J by 4 bases, with 12 bases left in between. The CDR3 has 14 amino acids. In nucleotides, the CDR3 is TGCGCCAGCAGTCAACAGGGGGGTACTTACGAGCAGTACTTC. Amino acids: CASSQQGGTYEQYF.

This clone was detected a few times. This chain uses TRBV4-2 with TRBJ2-1; TRBD2 matches 8 bases. Germline CDR1 LGHNA, CDR2 YNFKEQ. The CDR3 length is 17 residues. Losses at the gene ends were 1 base for V and 6 bases for J; bases not matched to a gene: 11. The CDR3 DNA is TGTGCCAGCAGCCAAGTGCTGGGCGCGGGGGGTCGCAATGAGCAGTTCTTC. Amino acid sequence: CASSQVLGAGGRNEQFF.

The rearrangement links TRBV30 to TRBJ2-5; 8 positions match TRBD2. Trimming cost V 4 bases and J 11 bases; bases outside gene matches: 18. Germline CDR1 GTSNPN, CDR2 SVGIG (reference sequence). The CDR3 spans 15 residues. The CDR3 DNA sequence: TGTGCCTGGACATCGTCGGGAGGGTTGAAATATGAGCAGTACTTC. This gives the protein CAWTSSGGLKYEQYF.

The CDR3 nucleotides are TGCAGCGTTGCGTCAGAACCTGAAGCTTTCTTT. This sequence encodes CSVASEPEAFF. The chain carries TRBV29-1 and TRBJ1-1; D is unclear. Germline loops: CDR1 SQVTM, CDR2 ANQGSEA. V lost 4 bases and J 6 bases, leaving 9 bases between the germline ends. The CDR3 is 11 residues long. The full variable domain, completed using reference TRBV29-1 and TRBJ1-1, is SAVISQKPSRDICQRGTSLTIQCQVDSQVTMMFWYRQQPGQSLTLIATANQGSEATYESGFVIDKFPISRPNLTFSTLTVSNMSPEDSSIYLCSVASEPEAFFGQGTRLTVV.

V usage is TRBV5-6 and J usage is TRBJ2-1; D uncertain. The germline CDR1 and CDR2 sequences are SGHDT and YYEEEE. CDR3 length equals 12 residues. Trimming took 5 bases from V and 12 from J, leaving 15 bases between them. CDR3 protein: CASSKEPYGQFF. For the CDR3, the DNA is TGTGCCAGCAGTAAGGAGCCTTATGGGCAGTTCTTC.

Only a few counts were recorded for this clone. The CDR3 DNA follows: TGTGCCAGCAGCTTCGGGGGGGGCCGGAGCACAGATACGCAGTATTTT. This gives the protein CASSFGGGRSTDTQYF. V is TRBV7-3 and J is TRBJ2-3, with 8 bases fitting TRBD2. There are 16 residues in the CDR3. Germline V gives CDR1 SGHTA, CDR2 FQGTGA. The V gene end was trimmed by 3 bases and the J gene end by 0 bases; junction bases not matched to a gene: 5. Full variable domain (outside the CDR3, taken from reference TRBV7-3 and TRBJ2-3): GAGVSQTPSNKVTEKGKYVELRCDPISGHTALYWYRQSLGQGPEFLIYFQGTGAADDSGLPNDRFFAVRPEGSVSTLKIQRTERGDSAVYLCASSFGGGRSTDTQYFGPGTRLTVL.

This clone was counted only a few times. V and J are TRBV6-6 and TRBJ1-1; 11 nucleotides align to TRBD1. This CDR3 is 14 amino acids long. The J segment lost 11 bases and the V segment lost 6 bases, leaving 11 bases of the junction unmatched. Germline V gives CDR1 MNHNY, CDR2 SVGAGI (reference sequence). CDR3: CASSPGQGAMMAFF. The CDR3 coding sequence is TGTGCCAGCAGCCCCGGACAGGGGGCCATGATGGCTTTCTTT.

The chain uses TRBV27 and TRBJ2-2; D is undetermined. CDR3 length: 13 residues. CDR1 is MNHEY and CDR2 is SMNVEV in the germline V gene (reference sequence). The V and J ends lost 2 bases and 3 bases respectively, with 4 bases between them. CDR3 sequence: CASSLADTGELFF. CDR3 DNA sequence: TGTGCCAGCAGTTTAGCGGACACCGGGGAGCTGTTTTTT.

The V gene is TRBV5-1, the J gene TRBJ2-7; 8 bases fit TRBD2. The CDR3 is 16 amino acids. Trimming took 3 bases from V and 3 from J; bases not matched to a gene: 11. Germline-derived CDR1 and CDR2 are SGHRS and YFSETQ. CDR3: CASSSEPGTSGYEQYF. The CDR3 bases are TGCGCCAGCAGCTCGGAACCCGGGACTAGTGGCTACGAGCAGTACTTC.

J is TRBJ2-1 and V is TRBV7-9; tentative D call: TRBD2 (5 bases). CDR3 length equals 13 residues. CDR1 and CDR2 from the germline V gene are SEHNR and FQNEAQ (reference sequence). Trimming stripped 1 base from V and 9 bases from J, with 10 bases between. CDR3 amino acids: CASSLDGVGEQFF. CDR3 in DNA: TGTGCCAGCAGCTTAGACGGGGTCGGTGAGCAGTTCTTC.